Listed below are T cell receptor beta chains from one sample, sequenced in a study of T-cell memory formation after mild COVID-19. TCRdb independently ran MiXCR on the 5' RACE reads; one entry per CDR3 protein. The sample gives 350,000 to 500,000 distinct CDR3 sequences, around a quarter of which show up once; around 13% is in the top ten. The sequencing sample was made of PBMCs or a T cell subset sorted from them (not recorded which). The receptors stem from an adult woman who had mild COVID-19 (a few samples of this study predate the infection). Cell type and time point are not known. Each CDR3 is given with its conserved first and last residue. D genes are given only for firm matches. The listing skips clone size in some rows; elsewhere it reads once, few, many or a size class.

CDR3nt: TGCGCCAGCAGCCTTGGGGGGACTAGCGGGAGTAATGAGCAGTTCTTC; CDR3aa: CASSLGGTSGSNEQFF; v_gene: TRBV5-1; len: 16; j_gene: TRBJ2-1; d_gene: TRBD2; abundance: few
CDR3nt: TGTGCCTGGAGTGTAGGCCATGGCAATCAGCCCCAGCATTTT; CDR3aa: CAWSVGHGNQPQHF; v_gene: TRBV30; len: 14; j_gene: TRBJ1-5; d_gene: -; abundance: -
CDR3nt: TGTGCCAGCAGTTTACACCGGACGGAGGGGATCTACTACAATGAGCAGTTCTTC; CDR3aa: CASSLHRTEGIYYNEQFF; v_gene: TRBV12-3/TRBV12-4; len: 18; j_gene: TRBJ2-1; d_gene: -; abundance: -
CDR3nt: TGTGCCAGTAGTAGGGGATTGGCAGATACGCAGTATTTT; CDR3aa: CASSRGLADTQYF; v_gene: TRBV19; len: 13; j_gene: TRBJ2-3; d_gene: -; abundance: many
CDR3nt: TGCGCCAGCAGCCAATTACAGGGGATCGGGGGTTCACCCCTCCACTTT; CDR3aa: CASSQLQGIGGSPLHF; v_gene: TRBV4-1; len: 16; j_gene: TRBJ1-6; d_gene: TRBD1; abundance: few
CDR3nt: TGTGCCAGCAGCTTAGTTCGGACAGTGGATACGCAGTATTTT; CDR3aa: CASSLVRTVDTQYF; v_gene: TRBV11-3; len: 14; j_gene: TRBJ2-3; d_gene: -; abundance: few
CDR3nt: TGTGCCAGCAGCCCGAAGAGACTAGCGGGGGGGCCAGGTGAGCAGTTCTTC; CDR3aa: CASSPKRLAGGPGEQFF; v_gene: TRBV7-9; len: 17; j_gene: TRBJ2-1; d_gene: TRBD2; abundance: many
CDR3nt: TGTGCCAGCAGTGACGGGGCTCGGCAGCCCCAGCATTTT; CDR3aa: CASSDGARQPQHF; v_gene: TRBV25-1; len: 13; j_gene: TRBJ1-5; d_gene: -; abundance: few
CDR3nt: TGTGCCAGCAGTTGGGCTAGCGGGGGCTACGAGCAGTACTTC; CDR3aa: CASSWASGGYEQYF; v_gene: TRBV12-3/TRBV12-4; len: 14; j_gene: TRBJ2-7; d_gene: TRBD2; abundance: few
CDR3nt: TGCAGTGCTAGAGATGTCGGAGCCTTCGGTGAAGCTTTCTTT; CDR3aa: CSARDVGAFGEAFF; v_gene: TRBV20-1; len: 14; j_gene: TRBJ1-1; d_gene: -; abundance: -
CDR3nt: TGTGCCACCAGCAACGACCCACGAAGGCTAGCGGGAGGCCCCCCCGAGCAGTACTTC; CDR3aa: CATSNDPRRLAGGPPEQYF; v_gene: TRBV24-1; len: 19; j_gene: TRBJ2-7; d_gene: TRBD2; abundance: few
CDR3nt: TGTGCCAGCAGCTCGTACCAGGGGGCGAACACTGAAGCTTTCTTT; CDR3aa: CASSSYQGANTEAFF; v_gene: TRBV7-9; len: 15; j_gene: TRBJ1-1; d_gene: TRBD1; abundance: few
CDR3nt: TGTGCCAGCAGCCATCCAACCGCTAGCGGGGGGGCGCGGGAGCAGTTCTTC; CDR3aa: CASSHPTASGGAREQFF; v_gene: TRBV3-1; len: 17; j_gene: TRBJ2-1; d_gene: TRBD2; abundance: many
CDR3nt: TGTGCCAGCAGCGCACAGACTAGCGGGGCGTCCTACGAGCAGTACTTC; CDR3aa: CASSAQTSGASYEQYF; v_gene: TRBV7-8; len: 16; j_gene: TRBJ2-7; d_gene: TRBD2; abundance: -
CDR3nt: TGTGCCAGCAGCTCCGAGGGACAAACCTACGAGCAGTACTTC; CDR3aa: CASSSEGQTYEQYF; v_gene: TRBV12-3/TRBV12-4; len: 14; j_gene: TRBJ2-7; d_gene: -; abundance: -
CDR3nt: TGCAGTGCTAGAGTGGTTCAGGTGTTGAACACTGAAGCTTTCTTT; CDR3aa: CSARVVQVLNTEAFF; v_gene: TRBV20-1; len: 15; j_gene: TRBJ1-1; d_gene: -; abundance: few